This T cell receptor (beta chain) was sequenced in a study of early T cells in non-severe SARS-CoV-2 infection. Looking at the study overall: Sequencing of bulk RNA from unsorted whole blood was done, without chain pairing.

The CDR3 totals 12 residues. Trimming took 4 bases from V and 5 from J; bases not matched to a gene: 5. CDR1 DFQATT and CDR2 SNEGSKA come from the germline V gene (reference sequence). Note on this clonotype: Its antigen is unidentified.

Study-level points and caveats: Private and CD4 specificities were missed by VDJdb matching, which favored anti-spike CD8 responses.

Individually, cDNA molecules had unique molecular identifiers attached to them. TCRdb used MiXCR to reprocess the 5' RACE reads, holding one entry per CDR3 protein. The table lists tens of thousands of distinct CDR3 sequences, more than 13% of them singletons. Sample: whole blood, taken at baseline. The receptor was derived from an adult who was a healthcare worker with PCR-confirmed SARS-CoV-2 infection or an uninfected control (not recorded which). The chain uses TRBV20-1 and TRBJ2-7; 7 nucleotides align to TRBD1. In DNA form, the CDR3 reads TGCAGTGCTACCGACAGGGCCCACGAGCAGTACTTC. Amino acids: CSATDRAHEQYF.